Presented here are 29 T cell receptor beta chains from one specimen sequenced in a study of regulatory T cells in long-lasting Graves disease. Combining iRepertoire HTBI primers with Arm-PCR of CDR3 regions, the authors built TCR beta libraries. MiXCR, run by TCRdb on the multiplex PCR reads, gives a single entry per CDR3 protein. The table includes fewer than 600,000 distinct CDR3 sequences, roughly 23% detected once. Time point denoted: persistent/refractory GD, antithyroid drugs over 5 years with positive TRAb. Preparation of the TCR library used RNA extracted from PBMCs. This specimen was peripheral blood mononuclear cells (PBMCs), taken when the disease was refractory, from a patient treated with antithyroid drugs. These receptors were obtained from a female donor with Graves disease.

This chain uses TRBV24-1 with TRBJ1-5; D uncertain. Trimming pared 2 bases from V and 5 bases from J, leaving 3 bases between. This CDR3 spans 12 amino acids. The germline gives CDR1 KGHDR, CDR2 SFDVKD. CDR3 residues: CATSDSDQPQHF. The CDR3 DNA reads TGTGCCACCAGTGATTCCGATCAGCCCCAGCATTTT.

As concerns this clonotype: A clone one base away is much larger, so this may be a read error. The chain carries TRBV7-8 and TRBJ2-7; 7 bases map to TRBD1. This CDR3 contains 18 residues. Per germline, CDR1 SGHVS and CDR2 FQNEAQ. The CDR3 DNA reads as TGTGCCAGCAGCTTACGGACCCCCGGGACAGCATTCTCCTACAAGCAGTACTTC. It translates to CASSLRTPGTAFSYKQYF.

The V and J genes are TRBV5-1 and TRBJ2-7; D possibly corresponds to TRBD2 (5 bases). The V end was cut by 4 bases, the J end by 5 bases, with 10 bases between. CDR3 length equals 12 residues. CDR1 SGHRS and CDR2 YFSETQ come from the germline V gene. The CDR3 here is CASSRGKDEQYF. CDR3 DNA: TGCGCCAGCAGCCGGGGTAAAGACGAGCAGTACTTC. Based on the CDR3 plus reference TRBV5-1 and TRBJ2-7, the full variable domain is KAGVTQTPRYLIKTRGQQVTLSCSPISGHRSVSWYQQTPGQGLQFLFEYFSETQRNKGNFPGRFSGRQFSNSRSEMNVSTLELGDSALYLCASSRGKDEQYFGPGTRLTVT.

Only a few counts were recorded for this clonotype. The chain has TRBV28 and TRBJ2-1; 10 bases map to TRBD2. The germline V gene has CDR1 MDHEN and CDR2 SYDVKM. J was trimmed by 5 bases and V by 3 bases; bases with no gene match: 4. This CDR3 is built from 15 residues. The CDR3 nucleotides read TGTGCCAGCAGTTTCCTAGCGGGGGCCGACAATGAGCAGTTCTTC. It is translated as CASSFLAGADNEQFF.

This chain connects TRBV6-5 to TRBJ2-4, with TRBD2 as a possible D gene (6 bases). The germline gives CDR1 MNHEY, CDR2 SVGAGI. This CDR3 spans 17 amino acids. V was shortened by 2 bases and J by 0 bases, with 14 bases between the two germline ends. The CDR3: CASSYRQPGLAKNIQYF. The CDR3 DNA reads as TGTGCCAGCAGTTACCGTCAGCCGGGACTAGCCAAAAACATTCAGTACTTC.

This clonotype was seen only a few times. The J gene is TRBJ2-7, the V gene TRBV28, with 9 bases that match TRBD1. The CDR3 length is 16 residues. CDR1 and CDR2 (germline): MDHEN, SYDVKM. With 6 bases clipped from V and 0 bases from J, the junction kept 9 bases outside the gene matches. The CDR3 DNA reads TGTGCCAGCAGCCAAGCAGTGGGACAGGGCTCCTACGAGCAGTACTTC. It encodes CASSQAVGQGSYEQYF.

This clonotype was picked up many times. V gene TRBV29-1 combines with J gene TRBJ2-7, with D unresolved. V was clipped by 6 bases and J by 6 bases, with 12 bases between them. The CDR3 length is 11 residues. CDR1 SQVTM and CDR2 ANQGSEA come from the germline V gene. The chain's CDR3 is CSVYLGGEQYF. The DNA for the CDR3 is TGCAGCGTATACCTTGGCGGCGAGCAGTACTTC.

Remarks on this clonotype: A much larger clone is a single base away; this may be a read error. V gene TRBV28 combines with J gene TRBJ1-2; D is possibly TRBD1 (6 bases). V was clipped by 8 bases and J by 10 bases, with 14 bases between them. Germline values: CDR1 MDHEN, CDR2 SYDVKM. This CDR3 spans 11 amino acids. The CDR3 DNA reads as TGTGCCAGCGGGGCGGACAGACTCTACACCTTC. Amino acid sequence: CASGADRLYTF.

The chain employs TRBV4-2 and TRBJ2-7, with 12 bases that match TRBD2. This CDR3 has 16 residues. Germline CDR1 is LGHNA and CDR2 is YNFKEQ. V trimming: 3 bases; J trimming: 2 bases; junction bases outside the gene matches: 5. The CDR3 protein is CASSQRTSGDPYEQYF. For the CDR3, the DNA is TGTGCCAGCAGCCAGCGGACTAGCGGGGACCCCTACGAGCAGTACTTC.

There are many counts of this clonotype. The gene calls are TRBV15 and TRBJ1-1; D gene ambiguous. Germline V gene lookup returns CDR1 LNHNV and CDR2 YYDKDF (reference sequence). The CDR3 consists of 15 residues. V lost 1 base and J 0 bases, leaving 9 bases between the germline ends. The CDR3 spells CATSRVGSMNTEAFF. DNA for the CDR3: TGTGCCACCAGCAGAGTCGGGAGCATGAACACTGAAGCTTTCTTT.

A remark on this clonotype: The conserved phenylalanine or tryptophan is not found at the CDR3 terminus, so this likely reflects a read error. V gene TRBV5-1 combines with J gene TRBJ1-1, with 7 bases that match TRBD1. Trimming took 6 bases from V and 5 from J; bases not matched to a gene: 4. The CDR3 contains 12 residues. In germline, CDR1 is SGHRS, CDR2 YFSETQ. The CDR3 bases are TGCGCCAGCACTCCAGGGGGGACTGAAGCTTTCCTT. As protein: CASTPGGTEAFL.

This clonotype was found a few times. This rearrangement joins TRBV9 to TRBJ2-5; TRBD1 is a possible D gene (6 bases). Trimming left V 2 bases short and J 5 bases short, with 7 bases between. Germline CDR1 reads SGDLS; CDR2 reads YYNGEE. This CDR3 has 12 amino acids. CDR3: CASSVQGETQYF. The CDR3 coding sequence is TGTGCCAGCAGCGTTCAGGGGGAGACCCAGTACTTC.

This clonotype was found many times. The rearrangement joins TRBV7-2 to TRBJ1-5; possible D gene TRBD1, 5 bases. This CDR3 is built from 15 residues. V was pared by 5 bases and J by 1 base, with 12 bases between. The germline CDR1 and CDR2 sequences are SGHTA and FQGNSA. CDR3 coding DNA: TGTGCCAGCAGCCAGGGCGGCAGAAGCAATCAGCCCCAGCATTTT. Translated, it gives CASSQGGRSNQPQHF.

This chain uses TRBV3-1 with TRBJ1-6; a possible D gene is TRBD1 (5 bases). The germline gives CDR1 LGHDT, CDR2 YNNKEL (reference sequence). V dropped 1 base and J dropped 10 bases, with 14 bases sitting between them. The CDR3 is made up of 15 amino acids. The CDR3 protein is CASSQAGGRVSPLHF. The CDR3 nucleotides are TGTGCCAGCAGCCAAGCTGGTGGCAGGGTCTCACCCCTCCACTTT.

About this clonotype: This may be a read error, as it is one base from a much larger clone. J is TRBJ2-5 and V is TRBV6-2 or TRBV6-3; tentatively, D is TRBD1 or TRBD2 (5 bases each). The CDR3 runs to 14 residues. V was trimmed by 5 bases and J by 5 bases, leaving 15 bases between them. CDR1 is MNHEY, CDR2 SVGEGT, per germline. Here the CDR3 reads CASSDALAGETQYF. The CDR3 nucleotides read TGTGCCAGCAGTGATGCCCTAGCAGGGGAGACCCAGTACTTC.

This chain connects TRBV6-1 to TRBJ2-2, with D unresolved. In germline, CDR1 is MNHNS, CDR2 SASEGT. This CDR3 has 17 amino acids. Trimming took off 0 bases at V and 1 base at J, with 12 bases between the two ends. Here the CDR3 DNA reads TGTGCCAGCAGTGAAGCCGACAATGAATTGAACACCGGGGAGCTGTTTTTT. Residues: CASSEADNELNTGELFF.

The chain links TRBV7-2 to TRBJ2-7, with D perhaps matching TRBD2 (5 bases). The CDR3 spans 13 residues. The germline gives CDR1 SGHTA, CDR2 FQGNSA. Trimming pared 5 bases from V and 6 bases from J, leaving 14 bases between. The chain's CDR3 is CASSDSVLAEQYF. The CDR3 DNA reads as TGTGCCAGCAGCGATTCGGTTCTAGCCGAGCAGTACTTC. The complete variable domain, with remaining parts taken from reference TRBV7-2 and TRBJ2-7, reads GAGVSQSPSNKVTEKGKDVELRCDPISGHTALYWYRQSLGQGLEFLIYFQGNSAPDKSGLPSDRFSAERTGGSVSTLTIQRTQQEDSAVYLCASSDSVLAEQYFGPGTRLTVT.

The rearrangement joins TRBV11-2 to TRBJ2-5; 13 bases are a match to TRBD2. CDR1 and CDR2 (germline): SGHAT, FQNNGV. This CDR3 contains 17 residues. Losses at the gene ends were 3 bases for V and 2 bases for J; bases not matched to a gene: 6. The chain's CDR3 is CASSLTSGGSPQETQYF. The DNA of the CDR3 is TGTGCCAGCAGCTTGACTAGCGGGGGGTCTCCTCAAGAGACCCAGTACTTC.

This clonotype was counted between two and nine times. This chain uses TRBV7-4 with TRBJ1-5; TRBD1 might be the D (6 bases). Per germline, CDR1 SGHVT and CDR2 SQSDAQ. Deletions cut 4 bases from V and 0 bases from J, with 13 bases between. This CDR3 spans 16 amino acids. CDR3 coding DNA: TGTGCCAGCAGCTCCCGGGGGGCCTATAGCAATCAGCCCCAGCATTTT. Amino acids: CASSSRGAYSNQPQHF.

V is TRBV28 and J is TRBJ1-3; no reliable D call. Germline assignment: CDR1 MDHEN and CDR2 SYDVKM. Between the trimmed V and J ends, which lost 2 bases and 0 bases, there was a span of 11 bases. The CDR3 spans 16 residues. CDR3 sequence: CASSLVGSYSGNTIYF. The CDR3 DNA is TGTGCCAGCAGTTTAGTGGGCAGTTACTCTGGAAACACCATATATTTT.

This clonotype has ten or more counts. The V and J genes are TRBV6-1 and TRBJ1-4, with D hard to call. Trimming shortened V by 6 bases and J by 8 bases, and 16 bases separated the two germline ends. The CDR3 totals 14 residues. CDR1 and CDR2 (germline): MNHNS, SASEGT. CDR3 in DNA: TGTGCCAGCAGAACCGGGTCGGGAGAGGAAAAACTGTTTTTT. Residues: CASRTGSGEEKLFF.

This clonotype was detected many times. The chain uses TRBV2 and TRBJ1-1; 12 nucleotides match TRBD1. The CDR3 contains 13 residues. The germline V gene has CDR1 SNHLY and CDR2 FYNNEI. With 6 bases clipped from V and 9 bases from J, the junction kept 5 bases outside the gene matches. The CDR3: CASRGQGAHQAFF. In DNA, the CDR3 is TGTGCCAGCAGGGGACAGGGGGCGCATCAAGCTTTCTTT.

The chain recombines TRBV5-6 with TRBJ1-4; D is possibly TRBD1 (6 bases). The CDR3 length is 15 residues. V lost 4 bases and J lost 6, with 16 bases in between. In germline, CDR1 is SGHDT, CDR2 YYEEEE. CDR3 coding DNA: TGTGCCAGCAGCCCACGCGGGGGCGTTGATGAAAAACTGTTTTTT. It encodes CASSPRGGVDEKLFF.

The genes are TRBV2 and TRBJ2-3; 8 positions agree with TRBD2. Germline V gene data show CDR1 as SNHLY and CDR2 as FYNNEI. V lost 6 bases to trimming and J lost 8 bases; unmatched junction nucleotides: 16. The CDR3 loop spans 16 amino acids. CDR3 nucleotide sequence: TGTGCCAGCAGCCTGACTAAAGCGGGGGCTGGGGGTACGCAGTATTTT. It translates to CASSLTKAGAGGTQYF.

This clonotype was seen a few times. The chain is built from TRBV2 and TRBJ2-7; TRBD2 agrees at 8 bases. Germline-derived CDR1 and CDR2 are SNHLY and FYNNEI. V lost 5 bases to trimming and J lost 7 bases; unmatched junction nucleotides: 7. The CDR3 spans 13 residues. The CDR3 spells CASSPRGGEEQYF. The DNA of the CDR3 is TGTGCCAGCAGTCCCCGGGGGGGCGAAGAGCAGTACTTC.

This clonotype showed up many times. The chain couples TRBV12-3 or TRBV12-4 to TRBJ1-4; D is ambiguous. There are 13 residues in the CDR3. Trimming removed 3 bases at V and 8 bases at J, with 10 bases between. The CDR3 nucleotides are TGTGCCAGCAGTTTGTTCAGGTCCGAAAAACTGTTTTTT. Protein sequence: CASSLFRSEKLFF.

The rearrangement links TRBV30 to TRBJ2-5; a possible D gene is TRBD2 (7 bases). The ends were cut back, 4 bases at V and 5 bases at J, with 17 bases in the middle. The germline V gene encodes CDR1 GTSNPN and CDR2 SVGIG (reference sequence). There are 14 residues in the CDR3. CDR3 residues: CAWTGGGVWETQYF. The CDR3 DNA is TGTGCCTGGACCGGAGGGGGGGTGTGGGAGACCCAGTACTTC.

The V gene is TRBV20-1, the J gene TRBJ2-3; TRBD2 agrees at 9 bases. From germline, CDR1 is DFQATT and CDR2 SNEGSKA (reference sequence). The CDR3 is 14 amino acids. The junction had 3 bases not matched to a gene; V was cut back by 1 base and J by 4 bases. CDR3 residues: CSARGREGADTQYF. Written as DNA, the CDR3 is TGCAGTGCTAGAGGGCGGGAGGGCGCAGATACGCAGTATTTT.

The count of this clonotype is one. The chain couples TRBV28 to TRBJ2-3; a weak D match, TRBD2 (6 bases). This CDR3 spans 14 amino acids. Trimming removed 7 bases from V and 3 bases from J, with 14 bases in between. Germline lookup yields CDR1 MDHEN and CDR2 SYDVKM. CDR3 in DNA: TGTGCCAGCACCGGGCGGGGTGAAACAGATACGCAGTATTTT. It codes for CASTGRGETDTQYF.